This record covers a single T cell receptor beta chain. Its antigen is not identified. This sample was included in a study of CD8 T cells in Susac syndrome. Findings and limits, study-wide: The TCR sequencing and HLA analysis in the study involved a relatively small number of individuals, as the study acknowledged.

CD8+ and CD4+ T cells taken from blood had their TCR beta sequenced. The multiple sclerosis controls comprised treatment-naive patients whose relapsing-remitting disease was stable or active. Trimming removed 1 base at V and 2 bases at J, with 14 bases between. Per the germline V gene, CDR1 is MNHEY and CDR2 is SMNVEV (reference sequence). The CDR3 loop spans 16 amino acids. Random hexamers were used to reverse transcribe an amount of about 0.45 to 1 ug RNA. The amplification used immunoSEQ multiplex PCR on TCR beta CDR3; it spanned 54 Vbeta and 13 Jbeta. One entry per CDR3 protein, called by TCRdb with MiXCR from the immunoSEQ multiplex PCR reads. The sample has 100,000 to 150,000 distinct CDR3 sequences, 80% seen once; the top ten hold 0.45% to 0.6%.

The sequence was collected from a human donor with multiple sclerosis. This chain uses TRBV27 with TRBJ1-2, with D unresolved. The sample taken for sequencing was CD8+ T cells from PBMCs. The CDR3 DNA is TGTGCCAGCAGTTTATTGTATTGGCCAGAAAACTATGGCTACACCTTC. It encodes CASSLLYWPENYGYTF.